This T cell receptor beta chain was sequenced in a study of identical twins. Study findings and constraints: The study drew conclusions from cross-sectional statistical analysis, not from following the same donors. Invariant populations such as MAIT and iNKT cells could partly muddle zero-insertion analyses.

With template switching, a universal primer site was added, and the cDNA carried unique molecular identifiers. One entry per CDR3 protein results from TCRdb running MiXCR on the 5' RACE reads. The profile shows about 690,000 distinct CDR3 sequences, around 6.1% of them singletons. All donors comprised healthy Caucasians. Germline V lookup: CDR1 SGHRS, CDR2 YFSETQ. The CDR3 spans 14 residues. V was clipped by 0 bases and J by 2 bases, with 8 bases between them. This clonotype turned up a few times. Its matching antigen is unknown. The sample consisted of naive T cells sorted from blood. The chain employs TRBV5-1 and TRBJ2-5; no clear D. This sequence was found in a man younger than 35 in good health. The CDR3 nucleotides read TGCGCCAGCAGCTTGGTGCCGGAACAAGAGACCCAGTACTTC. This codes for CASSLVPEQETQYF.